This T cell receptor beta chain appears in the sequencing data of a study of shared clonotypes between healthy human individuals. Whole-study results and caveats: The study generally estimated greater richness for naive than memory subsets. Sequencing depth was a factor that was expected to affect clonotype sharing among donors. Large sequencing depth failed to make sorted-subset sequencing complete, rarefaction showed.

Here immunoSEQ multiplex PCR was the method, and the copy in TCRdb shows in-frame clones only, minus some. Of millions of clones listed, 80% to 95% are singletons. The ends were cut back, 4 bases at V and 5 bases at J, with 14 bases in the middle. This CDR3 has 14 amino acids. Germline V gives CDR1 MNHEY, CDR2 SMNVEV (reference sequence). With regard to this clone: Its antigen remains unidentified.

The source is a man between 18 and 29 years old in good health. Some clones in this sample may be carry-over from other donors' samples. This sequence joins TRBV27 and TRBJ1-2, with D possibly being TRBD1 (5 bases). Input material: naive CD4+ T cells from PBMCs. Described subset: CD45RA+ positively selected. The CDR3 spells CASSYSGTDYGYTF. CDR3 bases: TGTGCCAGCAGTTACTCGGGGACGGATTATGGCTACACCTTC.